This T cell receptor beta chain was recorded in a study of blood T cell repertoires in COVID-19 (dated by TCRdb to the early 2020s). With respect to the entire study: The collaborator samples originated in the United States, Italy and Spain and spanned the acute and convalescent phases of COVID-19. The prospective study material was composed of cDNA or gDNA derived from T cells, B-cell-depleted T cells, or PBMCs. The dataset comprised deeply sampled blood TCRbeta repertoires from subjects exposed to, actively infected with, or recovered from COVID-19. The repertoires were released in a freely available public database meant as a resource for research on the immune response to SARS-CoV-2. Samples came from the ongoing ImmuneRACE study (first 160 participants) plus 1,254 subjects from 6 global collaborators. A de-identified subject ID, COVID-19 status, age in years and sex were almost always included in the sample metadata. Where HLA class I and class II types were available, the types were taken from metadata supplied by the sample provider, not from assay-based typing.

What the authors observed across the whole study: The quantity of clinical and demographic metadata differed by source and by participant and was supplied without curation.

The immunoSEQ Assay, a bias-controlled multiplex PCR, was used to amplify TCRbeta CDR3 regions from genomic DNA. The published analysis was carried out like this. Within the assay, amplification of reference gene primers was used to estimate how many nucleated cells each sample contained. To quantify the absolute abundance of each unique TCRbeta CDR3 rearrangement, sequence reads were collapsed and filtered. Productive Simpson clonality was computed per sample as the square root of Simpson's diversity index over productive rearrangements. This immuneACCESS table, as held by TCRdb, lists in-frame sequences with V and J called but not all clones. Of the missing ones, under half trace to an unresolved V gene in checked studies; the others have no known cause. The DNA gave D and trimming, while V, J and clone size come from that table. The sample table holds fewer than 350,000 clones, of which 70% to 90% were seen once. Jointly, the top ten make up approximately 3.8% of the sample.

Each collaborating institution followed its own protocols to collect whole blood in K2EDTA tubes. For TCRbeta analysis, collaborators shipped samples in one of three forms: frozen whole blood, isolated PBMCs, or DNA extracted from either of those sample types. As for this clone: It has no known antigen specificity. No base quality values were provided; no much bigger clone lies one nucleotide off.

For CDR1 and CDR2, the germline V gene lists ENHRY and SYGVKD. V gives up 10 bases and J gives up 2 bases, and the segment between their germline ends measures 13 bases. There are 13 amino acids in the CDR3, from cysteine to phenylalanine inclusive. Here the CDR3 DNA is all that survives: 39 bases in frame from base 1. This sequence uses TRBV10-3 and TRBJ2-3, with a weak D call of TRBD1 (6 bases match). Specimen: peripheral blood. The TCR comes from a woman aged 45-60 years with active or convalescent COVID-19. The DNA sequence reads TGTGCCACCCAGGACAGCTCCACAGATACGCAGTATTTT. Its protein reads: CATQDSSTDTQYF.